This T cell receptor (beta chain) came from a study of blood T cell repertoires in COVID-19. Turning to the study itself: Samples taken during acute and convalescent COVID-19 were collected in the United States, Italy and Spain. T cells, B-cell-depleted T cells, or PBMCs provided the cDNA or gDNA that served as material.

Libraries were prepared by immunoSEQ multiplex PCR; TCRdb keeps only in-frame clonotypes and omits some of them. The sample consists of 120,000 or so clones, over 75% of them appearing once. Source material: peripheral blood. The clonotype was recovered from a woman of 80 years or more with active or convalescent COVID-19.

In nucleotides, the CDR3 is TGTGCCAGCAGCGCCGAATATCCTCAGGGGAACACTGAAGCTTTCTTT. Translating gives CASSAEYPQGNTEAFF. The chain has TRBV7-2 and TRBJ1-1, with a possible D match to TRBD1 (5 bases). This CDR3 spans 16 amino acids. Deletions cut 5 bases from V and 1 base from J, with 17 bases between. Germline V lookup: CDR1 SGHTA, CDR2 FQGNSA.